These T cell receptor beta chains were read from a single sample in a study of siplizumab effects on memory and regulatory T cells. Profiling relied on immunoSEQ multiplex PCR, and the TCRdb table lists in-frame clones only, not all of them. Seen here are tens of thousands of clones, about 89% observed once, and the top ten hold 25% to 35%. Sequenced input: CD8+ T cells sorted from blood. The source of these receptors is a human donor in good health. Both conserved end residues are part of each CDR3. The D gene is left open where the match is weak. Size is stated for part of the rows, as once, few or many counts, or as a class when the clone is expanded.

v_gene	abundance	j_gene	d_gene	CDR3nt	CDR3aa
TRBV27	NA	TRBJ2-1	NA	TGTGCCAGCAGTTTAATGACCGGACCTTACAATGAGCAGTTCTTC	CASSLMTGPYNEQFF
TRBV5-5	NA	TRBJ2-7	NA	TGTGCCAGCAGCCCCAGCCTTCTCGGACGGCGCTACGAGCAGTACTTC	CASSPSLLGRRYEQYF
TRBV19	NA	TRBJ2-3	NA	TGTGCCAGTAGTCCCCGACAAGGATATACGCAGTATTTT	CASSPRQGYTQYF
TRBV5-5	NA	TRBJ1-1	NA	TGTGCCAGCAGTGTCCGGGACCTTGAAGCTTTCTTT	CASSVRDLEAFF
TRBV7-9	NA	TRBJ1-1	TRBD1	TGTGCCAGCAGCCCAGGGGGCTCAAACACTGAAGCTTTCTTT	CASSPGGSNTEAFF
TRBV5-1	NA	TRBJ1-6	NA	TGCGCCAGCAGCGGGTCCGGGACGGCGAATTCACCCCTCCACTTT	CASSGSGTANSPLHF
TRBV7-9	once	TRBJ2-5	NA	TGTGCCAGCAGCTTATACGGGGGAGAGACCCAGTACTTC	CASSLYGGETQYF
TRBV7-6	once	TRBJ1-1	NA	TGTGCCAGCAGCAATAGGGACACTGAAGCTTTCTTT	CASSNRDTEAFF
TRBV7-9	NA	TRBJ2-7	NA	TGTGCCAGCAGCGATGACAGGTTCTACGAGCAGTACTTC	CASSDDRFYEQYF
TRBV27	NA	TRBJ2-7	TRBD1	TGTGCCAGCAGTTCCGGACAGGGGCAGTACTTC	CASSSGQGQYF
TRBV7-9	few	TRBJ2-7	NA	TGTGCCAGCAGCTTAGAACTAGCAACCGAGCAGTACTTC	CASSLELATEQYF
TRBV4-2	NA	TRBJ2-1	NA	TGTGCCAGCAGCCAAGACCTAGCCTACAATGAGCAGTTCTTC	CASSQDLAYNEQFF
TRBV30	NA	TRBJ2-3	NA	TGTGCCTGTCAGTGGAGGGTCAGGGGGTTGGATACGCAGTATTTT	CACQWRVRGLDTQYF
TRBV10-3	NA	TRBJ2-5	TRBD2	TGTGCCATCAGTGAGACGAGGACTAGCGGACAAGAGACCCAGTACTTC	CAISETRTSGQETQYF
TRBV7-9	NA	TRBJ2-1	TRBD1	TGTGCCAGCAGCTTAGAGCCGGACAGGGACCGAGGACAGCAGTTCTTC	CASSLEPDRDRGQQFF
TRBV5-1	NA	TRBJ2-7	TRBD1	TGCGCCAGCAGCCCTCTCGACAGGGACCGGCGGCCCTACGAGCAGTACTTC	CASSPLDRDRRPYEQYF
TRBV4-1	once	TRBJ1-1	NA	TGCGCCAGCAGCCAAGAAGGGTGGGCCCCTGAAGCTTTCTTT	CASSQEGWAPEAFF
TRBV19	NA	TRBJ1-5	NA	TGTGCCATTACCGTGGGGAGCAATCAGCCCCAGCATTTT	CAITVGSNQPQHF
TRBV12-5	once	TRBJ1-5	NA	TGTGCTAGTGGTTTGGTGAATCAGCCCCAGCATTTT	CASGLVNQPQHF
TRBV4-1	NA	TRBJ1-5	NA	TGCGCCAGCAGCCAAGGAGGGGGACCCAATCAGCCCCAGCATTTT	CASSQGGGPNQPQHF
TRBV7-9	NA	TRBJ1-1	NA	TGTGCCAGCGGATGGAACACTGAAGCTTTCTTT	CASGWNTEAFF
TRBV5-1	NA	TRBJ2-6	NA	TGCGCCAGCAGCTTGGCACCGAAACCTTCTGGGGCCAACGTCCTGACTTTC	CASSLAPKPSGANVLTF
TRBV19	once	TRBJ2-7	TRBD2	TGTGCCAGTAGTTCCGCCGGGACTAGCGCTTACGAGCAGTACTTC	CASSSAGTSAYEQYF
TRBV7-3	NA	TRBJ2-1	NA	TGTGCCAGCAGCCCATCCGGGACTGGAGACAATGAGCAGTTCTTC	CASSPSGTGDNEQFF
TRBV12-5	NA	TRBJ2-1	TRBD1	TGTGCTAGTGGTTTGACTCTAGGACAGGGCCCGGTCTCCTACAATGAGCAGTTCTTC	CASGLTLGQGPVSYNEQFF
TRBV11-2	NA	TRBJ2-1	TRBD2	TGTGCCAGCAGCTTAGCGGGAGGGTTTGAGCAGTTCTTC	CASSLAGGFEQFF
TRBV5-8	NA	TRBJ1-2	NA	TGTGCCAGCAGCCCTAGACAGGCCACTACGGGAGGCTACACCTTC	CASSPRQATTGGYTF
TRBV19	NA	TRBJ1-1	NA	TGTGCCAGTAGTATAGGTCGACGGGACACTGAAGCTTTCTTT	CASSIGRRDTEAFF
TRBV19	NA	TRBJ2-1	NA	TGTGCCAGTAGTATTGTCCGATTCTACAATGAGCAGTTCTTC	CASSIVRFYNEQFF
TRBV2	NA	TRBJ1-5	NA	TGTGCCAGCAGTGAATCCGGATTTAGCAATCAGCCCCAGCATTTT	CASSESGFSNQPQHF
TRBV4-1	NA	TRBJ2-3	NA	TGCGCCAGCAGCCAAGACCCCGTTCCAGCTCCAGATACGCAGTATTTT	CASSQDPVPAPDTQYF
TRBV10-3	few	TRBJ1-1	NA	TGTGCCATCAGTGGAGGGGGGAACACTGAAGCTTTCTTT	CAISGGGNTEAFF
TRBV4-1	NA	TRBJ2-5	TRBD2	TGCGCCAGCAGCCAAGAAATAGCGGGATGGGGAGAGACCCAGTACTTC	CASSQEIAGWGETQYF
TRBV27	NA	TRBJ1-1	NA	TGTGCCAGCAGTACGATGGACGCTCGCGACACTGAAGCTTTCTTT	CASSTMDARDTEAFF
TRBV10-3	NA	TRBJ2-5	NA	TGTGCCATCAGTGAAGGACAGCAAGAGACCCAGTACTTC	CAISEGQQETQYF
TRBV19	NA	TRBJ1-2	NA	TGTGCCAGTAGTATCGGACCGAATGGCTACACCTTC	CASSIGPNGYTF
TRBV9	NA	TRBJ1-1	TRBD1	TGTGCCAGCACCAAGATCTGGACAGGGTCTGAAGCTTTCTTT	CASTKIWTGSEAFF
TRBV5-4	NA	TRBJ1-6	TRBD1	TGTGCCAGCAGCCAATTCCCGGACAGGGAAAATTCACCCCTCCACTTT	CASSQFPDRENSPLHF
TRBV5-1	NA	TRBJ2-7	TRBD1	TGCGCCAGCAGCGAAAGGACAGGGACCTACGAGCAGTACTTC	CASSERTGTYEQYF
TRBV18	NA	TRBJ1-5	NA	TGTGCCAGCTCACCACCAAACAATCAGCCCCAGCATTTT	CASSPPNNQPQHF
TRBV19	NA	TRBJ2-1	NA	TGTGCCAGTAGTCCGTTTGAGACAGGTTACAATGAGCAGTTCTTC	CASSPFETGYNEQFF
TRBV9	NA	TRBJ1-1	NA	TGTGCCAGCAGCGAACCGGGACCGCGTCTCTTT	CASSEPGPRLF
TRBV7-9	NA	TRBJ2-5	TRBD2	TGTGCCAGCAGCCAAGCGGGGGGATTAAAGACCCAGTACTTC	CASSQAGGLKTQYF
TRBV4-2	once	TRBJ2-5	NA	TGTGCCAGCAGCCAAGAGACGGGGGGCTGGGAGACCCAGTACTTC	CASSQETGGWETQYF
TRBV27	few	TRBJ1-2	NA	TGTGCCAGCAGTGGCGGGTACTATGGCTACACCTTC	CASSGGYYGYTF
TRBV19	NA	TRBJ2-1	TRBD2	TGTGCCAGTAGTATCGGTAGCGGGGTTATAAATGAGCAGTTCTTC	CASSIGSGVINEQFF
TRBV7-6	NA	TRBJ2-1	TRBD2	TGTGCCAGCAGCTTAGGAGCGGGAGGGCCCTACAATGAGCAGTTCTTC	CASSLGAGGPYNEQFF
TRBV5-1	NA	TRBJ2-5	NA	TGCGCCAGCAGCTTTGGGGGAGGCCCGTACCAAGAGACCCAGTACTTC	CASSFGGGPYQETQYF
TRBV6-4	NA	TRBJ2-3	TRBD2	TGTGCCAGCAGTGTCCGGGGGGGACCAGATACGCAGTATTTT	CASSVRGGPDTQYF
TRBV6-4	NA	TRBJ2-3	NA	TGTGCCAGCAGTGAAAACTTACAGGGCTCTGATACGCAGTATTTT	CASSENLQGSDTQYF
TRBV19	NA	TRBJ2-6	NA	TGTGCCAGTAGTATAGTGCCGTTTCTCTCTGGGGCCAACGTCCTGACTTTC	CASSIVPFLSGANVLTF
TRBV27	NA	TRBJ2-1	NA	TGTGCCAGCAGTTTAGGGGAAGGGTACAATGAGCAGTTCTTC	CASSLGEGYNEQFF
TRBV5-1	NA	TRBJ2-2	NA	TGCGCCAGCAGCCCTGATGGGCTGACGAACACCGGGGAGCTGTTTTTT	CASSPDGLTNTGELFF
TRBV6-5	NA	TRBJ2-5	TRBD2	TGTGCCAGCAGTTACTCCGGGACTAGCGGGCAAGAGACCCAGTACTTC	CASSYSGTSGQETQYF
TRBV4-1	NA	TRBJ2-2	NA	TGCGCCAGCAGCCATGGCTGGCCCCCCAGTCCCGGGGAGCTGTTTTTT	CASSHGWPPSPGELFF